The clone carrying this TCR beta chain was observed a few times. Here immunoSEQ multiplex PCR was the method, and the copy in TCRdb shows in-frame clones only, minus some. The table shows some 15,000 clones, with around 86% occurring only once. The sample comes from a study of control samples from healthy donors and cancer patients. Looked up from germline, CDR1 is SGHTA and CDR2 is FQGNSA. The CDR3 has 13 amino acids. J lost 2 bases, V lost 6 bases, and 2 bases had no gene match. The source of this sequence is a woman in her 70s with colorectal cancer. This chain joins TRBV7-2 and TRBJ2-7; TRBD2 agrees at 9 bases. The sequenced sample consisted of PBMCs. CDR3 sequence (DNA): TGTGCCAGCAGACTAGCGGGTACCTACGAGCAGTACTTC. This gives the protein CASRLAGTYEQYF.